The 6 T cell receptor beta chains reported below all come from one sample, sequenced in a study of molecular identifiers for immune sequencing clone quantification. One entry per CDR3 protein, called by TCRdb with MiXCR from the PCR reads. Among about 500,000 distinct CDR3 sequences listed, about 22% were seen once. Sequenced sample: naive CD8+ T cells from blood, with Jurkat cell RNA spiked in. Sample subset: FACS-sorted CD8+CD4-CCR7+CD45RA+ naive T cells. These TCRs come from a human donor in good health. Some libraries in this study had Jurkat cell RNA spiked in.

The chain combines TRBV20-1 with TRBJ2-7, with D perhaps given as TRBD1 or TRBD2 (5 bases each). The CDR3 runs to 14 residues. V was clipped by 5 bases and J by 0 bases, with 14 bases between them. Germline V CDR1 and CDR2: DFQATT, SNEGSKA (reference sequence). CDR3 DNA: TGCAGTGCTGACCGGGACCTCTTCTCCTACGAGCAGTACTTC. Its protein product is CSADRDLFSYEQYF.

This clonotype was seen just once. This may be a read error, as it is one base from a much larger clone. The chain links TRBV6-5 to TRBJ2-1, with D perhaps matching TRBD2 (6 bases). V lost 2 bases and J 8 bases, leaving 16 bases between the germline ends. Germline CDR1 MNHEY, CDR2 SVGAGI. This CDR3 has 15 residues. The CDR3 is CASSYGLGLEDEQFF. The CDR3 DNA reads as TGTGCCAGCAGTTACGGTCTGGGACTTGAGGATGAGCAGTTCTTC.

V and J are TRBV11-2 and TRBJ2-1, with 11 bases aligning to TRBD2. The germline gives CDR1 SGHAT, CDR2 FQNNGV. V lost 5 bases to trimming and J lost 6 bases; unmatched junction nucleotides: 6. The CDR3 loop spans 15 amino acids. The CDR3 region has the DNA TGTGCCAGCAGCCTTAGCGGGGGGGCAGTCAATGAGCAGTTCTTC. This translates into CASSLSGGAVNEQFF.

In this sample, this clonotype turned up many times. The gene calls are TRBV9 and TRBJ1-1; the D is unclear. There are 13 residues in the CDR3. V lost 4 bases to trimming and J lost 1 base, with 8 bases between them. Germline V gene lookup returns CDR1 SGDLS and CDR2 YYNGEE. The CDR3 region has the DNA TGTGCCAGCAGCACGACACCGAACACTGAAGCTTTCTTT. It specifies CASSTTPNTEAFF. Variable domain in full (rest from reference TRBV9 and TRBJ1-1): DSGVTQTPKHLITATGQRVTLRCSPRSGDLSVYWYQQSLDQGLQFLIQYYNGEERAKGNILERFSAQQFPDLHSELNLSSLELGDSALYFCASSTTPNTEAFFGQGTRLTVV.

This clonotype occurred a few times. This may be a read error: a much more frequent sequence differs by one nucleotide. The chain is built from TRBV20-1 and TRBJ2-1; D ambiguous. The CDR3 covers 13 residues. CDR1 DFQATT and CDR2 SNEGSKA come from the germline V gene (reference sequence). CDR3 in amino acids: CSASVPTTNEQSF. DNA for the CDR3: TGCAGTGCTAGTGTCCCAACTACGAATGAGCAGTCCTTC.

Regarding this clonotype: This may be a read error, as it is one base from a much larger clone. This chain connects TRBV6-5 to TRBJ2-3; tentative D call: TRBD1 (7 bases). Germline assignment: CDR1 MNHEY and CDR2 SVGAGI. The length of the CDR3 is 15 residues. The CDR3 DNA sequence: TGTGCCAGCAGTCCGCCCGGAGGGGGCTGGTATACGCGGTATTTT. This encodes CASSPPGGGWYTRYF.